The rows below give T cell receptor beta chains drawn from one sample of a study of beta chain features in type 1 diabetes. Produced via immunoSEQ multiplex PCR; TCRdb's table is partial and in-frame only. The sample lists 230,000 or so clones, approximately 16% seen once, with less than 0.09% in the top ten. The sequencing input was naive CD4+ T cells from blood. The receptors were sampled from a man aged 25-45 years with type 1 diabetes. The CDR3 runs from the conserved cysteine through the conserved F or W. The D gene is left open where the match is weak. A clone size is listed for some rows: how often the clone was seen (once, few, many), or a class if it is expanded.

J gene: TRBJ1-5; D gene: TRBD1; clone size: NA; V gene: TRBV30; CDR3 protein: CAWSSTGGYQPQHF; CDR3 DNA: TGTGCCTGGAGTTCAACAGGGGGCTATCAGCCCCAGCATTTT
J gene: TRBJ2-2; D gene: TRBD2; clone size: few; V gene: TRBV7-9; CDR3 protein: CASSQNSGVNTGELFF; CDR3 DNA: TGTGCCAGCAGCCAAAATAGCGGGGTGAACACCGGGGAGCTGTTTTTT
J gene: TRBJ2-7; D gene: NA; clone size: few; V gene: TRBV25-1; CDR3 protein: CASQLGLEQYF; CDR3 DNA: TGTGCCAGCCAGCTAGGTCTCGAGCAGTACTTC
J gene: TRBJ2-1; D gene: TRBD2; clone size: NA; V gene: TRBV29-1; CDR3 protein: CSVVAGFSYNEQFF; CDR3 DNA: TGCAGCGTGGTAGCGGGATTCTCCTACAATGAGCAGTTCTTC
J gene: TRBJ2-1; D gene: NA; clone size: NA; V gene: TRBV28; CDR3 protein: CASSPPRLPLSEQFF; CDR3 DNA: TGTGCCAGCAGCCCGCCACGACTCCCCCTGAGTGAGCAGTTCTTC
J gene: TRBJ2-7; D gene: TRBD1; clone size: few; V gene: TRBV7-6; CDR3 protein: CASSLRQGTSYEQYF; CDR3 DNA: TGTGCCAGCAGCTTACGACAGGGGACCTCCTACGAGCAGTACTTC
J gene: TRBJ2-3; D gene: NA; clone size: NA; V gene: TRBV15; CDR3 protein: CATSGLQVQDTQYF; CDR3 DNA: TGTGCCACCAGCGGGTTACAGGTTCAAGATACGCAGTATTTT
J gene: TRBJ2-1; D gene: NA; clone size: few; V gene: TRBV28; CDR3 protein: CASSLRVHEQFF; CDR3 DNA: TGTGCCAGCAGTTTGCGGGTACATGAGCAGTTCTTC
J gene: TRBJ2-5; D gene: TRBD2; clone size: NA; V gene: TRBV4-2; CDR3 protein: CASSQETGAGGETQYF; CDR3 DNA: TGTGCCAGCAGCCAAGAGACCGGAGCGGGAGGCGAGACCCAGTACTTC
J gene: TRBJ2-4; D gene: TRBD2; clone size: NA; V gene: TRBV25-1; CDR3 protein: CASSESRGGIAKNIQYF; CDR3 DNA: TGTGCCAGCAGTGAATCCCGCGGGGGTATAGCCAAAAACATTCAGTACTTC
J gene: TRBJ2-7; D gene: NA; clone size: NA; V gene: TRBV7-2; CDR3 protein: CASSLAAGYEQYF; CDR3 DNA: TGTGCCAGCAGCTTAGCGGCCGGGTACGAGCAGTACTTC
J gene: TRBJ2-3; D gene: NA; clone size: NA; V gene: TRBV4-1; CDR3 protein: CASSQRGSDTQYF; CDR3 DNA: TGCGCCAGCAGCCAACGCGGGTCAGATACGCAGTATTTT
J gene: TRBJ2-3; D gene: NA; clone size: few; V gene: TRBV6-4; CDR3 protein: CASSVSGLTDTQYF; CDR3 DNA: TGTGCCAGCAGTGTTTCAGGGCTGACAGATACGCAGTATTTT
J gene: TRBJ2-5; D gene: NA; clone size: few; V gene: TRBV18; CDR3 protein: CAGYRDKETQYF; CDR3 DNA: TGTGCCGGATACCGGGACAAGGAGACCCAGTACTTC
J gene: TRBJ1-3; D gene: TRBD1; clone size: NA; V gene: TRBV9; CDR3 protein: CASSVTGEGGNTIYF; CDR3 DNA: TGTGCCAGCAGCGTTACAGGGGAAGGTGGAAACACCATATATTTT
J gene: TRBJ2-1; D gene: NA; clone size: NA; V gene: TRBV4-1; CDR3 protein: CASSSGTMSYNEQFF; CDR3 DNA: TGCGCCAGCAGCTCCGGGACAATGTCCTACAATGAGCAGTTCTTC